This note documents a single T cell receptor (beta chain) sequence. Its specificity is unknown. Trimming cost V 10 bases and J 11 bases; bases outside gene matches: 5. Per germline, CDR1 MDHEN and CDR2 SYDVKM. CDR3 length: 10 residues. The data are from a study of T cell responses to AZD1222 COVID-19 vaccine. Researchers grouped second doses given at about 4 or about 12 weeks into one pool. Clones were read by immunoSEQ multiplex PCR, and TCRdb kept only the in-frame ones, dropping some. The sample contains some 150,000 clones, 80% to 95% of which appear only once. Overall study results and limits: Vaccination with two AZD1222 doses was followed by a rise in Spike-specific TCR breadth and depth. Donors, mostly white British, included more females; clonal diversity was possibly underestimated. Nearly half of spike-specific TCRs reportedly go after variant regions that carry no mutations.

The sequence derives from an adult who received the AZD1222 COVID-19 vaccine. The V gene is TRBV28, the J gene TRBJ2-4; 7 bases are shared with TRBD1. The input for sequencing was peripheral blood, taken 28 days after the second AZD1222 dose. This CDR3 reads CATGQAVQYF. In nucleotides, the CDR3 is TGTGCCACAGGACAGGCCGTTCAGTACTTC.